This TCR beta chain was documented in a study of control samples from healthy donors and cancer patients. Profiled with immunoSEQ multiplex PCR; TCRdb holds only in-frame clones, not every one. The repertoire has approximately 89,000 clones, 85% to 90% of them found once; the top ten carry 2% to 2.5%. CDR3 size: 19 residues. From germline, CDR1 is SGHDT and CDR2 YYEEEE. Trimming took 4 bases from V and 0 from J, leaving 22 bases between them. The chain combines TRBV5-6 with TRBJ2-2, with D tentatively TRBD1 (5 bases). Input material: blood. This receptor was obtained from a woman aged 40-49 years in good health. The CDR3 protein is CASSQTPGRAEANTGELFF. For the CDR3, the DNA is TGTGCCAGCAGCCAAACCCCGGGCAGGGCTGAGGCGAACACCGGGGAGCTGTTTTTT.